Detailed here is one T cell receptor (beta chain). This specimen belongs to a study of response to subunit inactivated influenza vaccine. MiXCR, applied by TCRdb to the RT-PCR reads, yields one record per CDR3 protein. The profile covers around 200,000 distinct CDR3 sequences, with about 9% appearing a single time and around 9.9% taken by the ten largest. This clonotype was sampled from a man aged 50 or older who received an inactivated influenza vaccine. Sample: non-naive T cells sorted from PBMCs, taken on the day of vaccination.

The CDR3 DNA reads TGTGCCAGCAGCTTAGCCACCAGGGTCGGCTCACCCCTCCACTTT. Protein sequence: CASSLATRVGSPLHF. V usage is TRBV7-8 and J usage is TRBJ1-6; tentative D call: TRBD1 (5 bases). The CDR3 sequence is 15 residues long. The germline V and J ends were trimmed by 0 bases and 10 bases, with 13 bases remaining between them. CDR1 SGHVS and CDR2 FQNEAQ come from the germline V gene.